This TCR beta chain was obtained from a study of blood T cell repertoires in COVID-19. As for the study in general: The cDNA or gDNA used as material had been derived from T cells, B-cell-depleted T cells, or PBMCs.

In the authors' workflow: Using reference gene primer amplification, nucleated cell counts were estimated. Libraries were prepared by immunoSEQ multiplex PCR; TCRdb keeps only in-frame clonotypes and omits some of them. Clonal size and the V and J genes are those of that table, whereas D and trimming came from the DNA. The top ten hold about 4% of the sample, which has a few hundred thousand clones, under 90% seen once. The CDR3 has 12 residues. CDR1 is MNHEY and CDR2 is SMNVEV in the germline V gene (reference sequence). V dropped 3 bases and J dropped 5 bases, with 4 bases sitting between them. Participants reported their clinical history, and cohort assignment relied on those reports.

Sequenced input: PBMCs or T cells enriched from blood (not recorded which). The chain uses TRBV27 and TRBJ1-4; D gene ambiguous. The origin of this receptor is a man aged 30 to 45 with acute COVID-19. CDR3 protein: CASSFPNEKLFF. DNA of the CDR3: TGTGCCAGCAGTTTCCCAAATGAAAAACTGTTTTTT.